This TCR beta chain was documented in a study of T cells in Graves' hyperthyroidism and ophthalmopathy. TCR beta CDR3 regions were amplified from RNA. A first-round RT-PCR of the TCR CDR3 used the HTBI primer set. A single record per CDR3 protein comes from TCRdb applying MiXCR to the multiplex PCR reads. The sample holds hundreds of thousands of distinct CDR3 sequences, more than 11% seen once. This clonotype was found a few times. Its specificity is unknown. Findings and caveats of the study: Blood also contained most expanded thyroid clonotypes above 0.001.

Germline V CDR1 and CDR2: DFQATT, SNEGSKA (reference sequence). Between the trimmed V and J ends, which lost 3 bases and 4 bases, there was a span of 16 bases. The CDR3 runs to 14 residues. The sample taken for sequencing was blood. The V call is TRBV20-1, the J call TRBJ2-7, with a possible D match to TRBD2 (5 bases). The clonotype originates from a woman aged 25 to 39 with Graves' hyperthyroidism. The CDR3 DNA is TGCAGTGCTAGTCTATATGAGGGTCGGTACGAGCAGTACTTC. This sequence encodes CSASLYEGRYEQYF.